This paragraph covers one T cell receptor beta chain sequence. The antigen remains unidentified. The PCR had 60 Vbeta and 13 Jbeta primers. Measured with immunoSEQ multiplex PCR; TCRdb has only the in-frame clones, and not every one. The sample holds nearly 110,000 clones, 70% to 75% seen once. Per germline, CDR1 LNHNV and CDR2 YYDKDF (reference sequence). The V gene end was trimmed by 3 bases and the J gene end by 3 bases; junction bases not matched to a gene: 3. The CDR3 has 14 residues. This sample stems from a study of cytomegalovirus exposure and HLA in healthy donors. Study summary: Drawn from HLA-typed donors, 83 million or so unique TCRs were held in an early data release. Broader study findings: The authors listed 150 to 200 TCR beta chains as cytomegalovirus-associated.

This sequence originates from a female donor in good health and CMV-seronegative. Sequencing was carried out using PBMCs. The chain joins TRBV15 to TRBJ1-2; 8 bases fit TRBD1. The CDR3 reads CATSRSTGDYGYTF. Here the CDR3 DNA reads TGTGCCACCAGCAGGTCGACAGGGGACTATGGCTACACCTTC.